This T cell receptor beta chain was obtained from a study of cytomegalovirus exposure and HLA in healthy donors. Using immunoSEQ multiplex PCR, the repertoire was profiled, and TCRdb retains in-frame clones only, with some absent. The sample consists of 150,000 to 180,000 clones, approximately 86% of them appearing once. The CDR3 contains 15 residues. The germline gives CDR1 GTSNPN, CDR2 SVGIG (reference sequence). The V gene end was trimmed by 0 bases and the J gene end by 0 bases; junction bases not matched to a gene: 2. Sequences were obtained from PBMCs. The chain joins TRBV30 to TRBJ2-1; 7 bases match TRBD1. This TCR was recovered from a man aged 18 to 35 in good health and CMV-seropositive. CDR3 in amino acids: CAWSVGDSSYNEQFF. The CDR3 nucleotides read TGTGCCTGGAGTGTCGGGGACAGCTCCTACAATGAGCAGTTCTTC.